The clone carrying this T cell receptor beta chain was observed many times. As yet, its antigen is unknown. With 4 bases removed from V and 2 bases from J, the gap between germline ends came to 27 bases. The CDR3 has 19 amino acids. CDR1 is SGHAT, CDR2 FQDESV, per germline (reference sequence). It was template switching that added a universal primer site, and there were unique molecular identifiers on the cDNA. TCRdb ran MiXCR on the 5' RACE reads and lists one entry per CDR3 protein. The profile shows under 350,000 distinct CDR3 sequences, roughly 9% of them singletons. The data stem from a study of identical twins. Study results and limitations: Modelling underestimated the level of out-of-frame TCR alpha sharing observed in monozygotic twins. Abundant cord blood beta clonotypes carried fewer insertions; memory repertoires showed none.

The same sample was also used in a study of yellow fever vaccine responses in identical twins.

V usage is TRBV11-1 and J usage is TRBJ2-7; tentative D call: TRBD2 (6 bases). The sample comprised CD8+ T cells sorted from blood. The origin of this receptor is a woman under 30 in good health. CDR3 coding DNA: TGTGCCAGCAGCTCGGGGGAGGTGAAGGCAGCGATAACCCCCTACGAGCAGTACTTC. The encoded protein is CASSSGEVKAAITPYEQYF.